A single sample is the source of the 12 T cell receptor beta chains below, sequenced in a study of Graves' ophthalmopathy and Graves' hyperthyroidism (dated by TCRdb to the late 2010s). This sample was sequenced with an Illumina HiSeq 2000. TCR beta CDR3 regions were amplified from RNA transcripts for repertoire sequencing. A first-round RT-PCR used HTBI primers with the Qiagen OneStep RT-PCR kit, followed by a second-round multiplex PCR, size selection and purification. TCRdb ran its own pipeline on the public reads, namely fastp trimming at Q25 and MiXCR clone calling, and kept in-frame beta chains. One record per CDR3 amino acid sequence lists the most common genes and DNA. This sample gives a few hundred thousand distinct CDR3 sequences in total; around 21% of them show up just once. The ten top clones hold roughly 3.2% of the sample. Sequencing was performed on peripheral blood. All receptors come from a woman between 18 and 29 years old with stable Graves' hyperthyroidism. Donor details come from another sample of the same person, matched by shared clones.

On this clonotype: At one boundary the junction diverges from the germline segment, which might be a read error. The J gene is TRBJ2-7, the V gene TRBV6-4; 7 bases match TRBD1. In germline, CDR1 is MRHNA, CDR2 SNTAGT. The CDR3 has 15 amino acids. This CDR3 is CASSPTGTAPTEHYF. The CDR3 DNA follows: TGTGCCAGCAGTCCGACCGGGACAGCACCTACGGAGCACTACTTC.

CDR3 coding DNA: TGTGCCAGCACGTCGGACTCTGGAAACACCATATATTTT. Protein: CASTSDSGNTIYF. The V and J genes are TRBV6-1 and TRBJ1-3; D is unresolved. Per germline, CDR1 MNHNS and CDR2 SASEGT. This CDR3 is 13 amino acids long. With 7 bases removed from V and 0 bases from J, the gap between germline ends came to 7 bases.

This clonotype was seen at least ten times. This rearrangement joins TRBV5-1 to TRBJ2-6, with D unresolved. V was shortened by 3 bases and J by 0 bases, with 10 bases between the two germline ends. The CDR3 has 16 amino acids. CDR1 is SGHRS, CDR2 YFSETQ, per germline. The CDR3 loop reads CASSSLTLSGANVLTF. The CDR3 DNA reads TGCGCCAGCAGCTCCCTTACTCTCTCTGGGGCCAACGTCCTGACTTTC.

The sample holds many counts of this clonotype. In nucleotides, the CDR3 is TGCAGTGCTAGAGGGTTGGGGGGGCTCCAAGAGACCCAGTACTTC. It codes for CSARGLGGLQETQYF. The chain joins TRBV20-1 to TRBJ2-5; a possible D gene is TRBD2 (7 bases). The V gene's germline CDR1 is DFQATT and CDR2 SNEGSKA (reference sequence). This CDR3 spans 15 amino acids. V was cut by 1 base and J by 1 base, with 13 bases left in between.

This clonotype has a count of ten or more. The chain combines TRBV9 with TRBJ2-5, with 14 bases fitting TRBD2. The CDR3 loop spans 17 amino acids. Losses at the gene ends were 4 bases for V and 5 bases for J; bases not matched to a gene: 10. Germline V gene lookup returns CDR1 SGDLS and CDR2 YYNGEE. The CDR3 loop is CASSPGGLAGGGETQYF. The CDR3 nucleotides are TGTGCCAGCAGCCCAGGTGGACTAGCGGGAGGTGGGGAGACCCAGTACTTC.

There are many counts of this clonotype. The V and J genes are TRBV19 and TRBJ2-2, with unresolved D. Germline CDR1 and CDR2: LNHDA and SQIVND (reference sequence). This CDR3 region has 14 residues. V was pared by 7 bases and J by 0 bases, with 9 bases between. The CDR3 sequence: CASTGLANTGELFF. The CDR3 DNA reads TGTGCCAGTACAGGATTAGCGAACACCGGGGAGCTGTTTTTT. The entire variable domain, with the rest obtained from reference TRBV19 and TRBJ2-2, is as follows: DGGITQSPKYLFRKEGQNVTLSCEQNLNHDAMYWYRQDPGQGLRLIYYSQIVNDFQKGDIAEGYSVSREKKESFPLTVTSAQKNPTAFYLCASTGLANTGELFFGEGSRLTVL.

There are many counts of this clonotype. The chain employs TRBV30 and TRBJ2-5; D is ambiguous. The CDR3 has 14 amino acids. V dropped 2 bases and J dropped 0 bases, with 10 bases sitting between them. Germline V gene lookup returns CDR1 GTSNPN and CDR2 SVGIG (reference sequence). This CDR3 reads CAWSFDQYQETQYF. The CDR3 nucleotides are TGTGCCTGGAGTTTTGACCAGTACCAAGAGACCCAGTACTTC.

In this sample, this clonotype turned up a few times. The genes are TRBV6-5 and TRBJ1-5; D is unresolved. CDR1 MNHEY and CDR2 SVGAGI come from the germline V gene. The CDR3 totals 14 residues. V lost 2 bases, J lost 2 bases, and 7 bases lay in between. The CDR3: CASSYERGNQPQHF. CDR3 nucleotides: TGTGCCAGCAGTTACGAACGGGGCAATCAGCCCCAGCATTTT.

The rearrangement uses TRBV28 and TRBJ2-5; D remains ambiguous. From germline, CDR1 is MDHEN and CDR2 SYDVKM. V lost 11 bases to trimming and J lost 1 base, with 20 bases between them. This CDR3 comprises 15 residues. Here the CDR3 reads CACTSRLLIQETQYF. The DNA of the CDR3 is TGTGCCTGCACCTCACGGCTACTTATCCAAGAGACCCAGTACTTC.

In its sample, this clonotype was seen many times. The chain couples TRBV12-3 or TRBV12-4 to TRBJ2-7; D gene ambiguous. The CDR3 is made up of 14 amino acids. Trimming took off 2 bases at V and 7 bases at J, with 15 bases between the two ends. The CDR3 region is CASSLTESPKEQYF. In DNA, the CDR3 is TGTGCCAGCAGTTTAACGGAGTCCCCCAAGGAGCAGTACTTC.

This clonotype has just a few counts. A much larger clone lies a single base off, so this may be a read error. The gene calls are TRBV30 and TRBJ1-2; tentative D call: TRBD1 (5 bases). The CDR3 consists of 14 residues. Germline CDR1 is GTSNPN and CDR2 is SVGIG (reference sequence). Trimming took 5 bases from V and 3 from J, leaving 16 bases between them. The CDR3 loop reads CAWDRDASDYGYTF. The DNA of the CDR3 is TGTGCCTGGGACCGGGACGCTTCTGACTATGGCTACACCTTC.

J is TRBJ2-4 and V is TRBV30; D unclear. Germline loops: CDR1 GTSNPN, CDR2 SVGIG (reference sequence). The CDR3 is made up of 14 amino acids. Between the trimmed V and J ends, which lost 0 bases and 0 bases, there was a span of 6 bases. CDR3 in DNA: TGTGCCTGGAGTGTCGACTTAGCCAAAAACATTCAGTACTTC. It yields the protein CAWSVDLAKNIQYF.